This T cell receptor (beta chain) emerged from a study of OX40 agonist ivuxolimab in advanced cancers. Concerning the study at large: The costimulatory receptor OX40 (CD134) was targeted by ivuxolimab, a fully human IgG2 agonistic monoclonal antibody. Intravenous ivuxolimab was administered to patients every 2 weeks at six dose levels: 0.01, 0.1, 0.3, 1.5, 3 and 10 mg/kg. Of the approximately 50 dose-escalation patients, hepatocellular carcinoma was present in about 20, melanoma in around 15, renal cell carcinoma in 9 and head and neck cancer in 9. A male proportion of around 81% and a mean age of approximately 60 years, ranging from about 23 to 90, were recorded for the dose-escalation cohort. Patients were allowed to have had prior anti-PD-1, anti-PD-L1 or anti-CTLA-4 therapy, and 40% of the dose-escalation patients had previously received checkpoint inhibitors. Partial responses occurred in three dose-escalation patients: two with cutaneous melanoma and one with hepatocellular carcinoma. Peripheral TCRbeta sequencing aimed to test whether ivuxolimab altered TCR sequence diversity and caused clonal T-cell expansion. The paper reports the monotherapy dose-escalation portion (N = 52 patients) of the phase I ivuxolimab trial.

Beyond this particular receptor, the publication reports: On average, CD8+ T cells showed more expanded clones than CD4+ T cells after ivuxolimab. Partial responders in the 0.1-3.0 mg/kg groups had among the lowest normalized peripheral clonal expansion, especially among CD8+ T cells. At doses of 0.1 to 3.0 mg/kg, clonal expansion of both CD4+ and CD8+ T cells in blood was seen between baseline and week 6. Low levels of normalized T-cell clonal expansion were also seen in some nonresponding patients. The antigen specificity of the peripheral T cells that underwent clonal expansion was not determined.

For sequencing of the TCRbeta CDR3 region, genomic DNA was extracted from the sorted cells. The immunoSEQ Assay was used to sequence the TCRbeta CDR3 regions. This immuneACCESS table, as held by TCRdb, lists in-frame sequences with V and J called but not all clones. Of the missing ones, under half trace to an unresolved V gene in checked studies; the others have no known cause. The sample includes about 48,000 clones, with about 89% observed a single time. The ten largest clones add up to roughly 31% of the sample. The germline V gene encodes CDR1 LGHNT and CDR2 FRNRAP. The CDR3 covers 19 residues, taking in both the cysteine and the phenylalanine. Solely the CDR3 DNA is kept, with 57 bases framed from the first base. V is trimmed back by 5 bases and J by 0 bases, and the junction contains 13 bases that no gene match accounts for. In regard to this clone: Its antigen is unknown. Base qualities are not recorded, but no much larger clone differs from it by a single base.

Patients with autoimmune disease history or receiving systemic immunosuppression were excluded from the trial. Peripheral blood for TCR sequencing was collected from all dose cohorts at baseline, on cycle 4 day 1, and on cycle 7 day 1. Samples were obtained from an open-label, multicenter, first-in-human phase I dose-escalation trial of ivuxolimab. Adults with locally advanced or metastatic melanoma, renal cell, hepatocellular, or head and neck squamous cell carcinoma were enrolled in the trial. Before TCR sequencing, CD4+ T cells and CD8+ T cells were sorted from peripheral blood as separate populations.

Rearrangement joined TRBV12-5 to TRBJ2-1; 10 central bases correspond to TRBD1. The sample here was CD4+ or CD8+ T cells sorted from blood, taken in a trial of the OX40 agonist ivuxolimab. The sequence came from an adult with an advanced solid tumor such as melanoma, head and neck, liver or kidney cancer. In nucleotide form, the sequence is TGTGCTAGTGGTCCCTCCGGGACAGGGGTTTCTGGCTCCTACAATGAGCAGTTCTTC. Its protein reads: CASGPSGTGVSGSYNEQFF.